The T cell receptor (beta chain) under discussion was sequenced for a study of T cells after yellow fever vaccination. TCRdb itself ran the 5' RACE reads through MiXCR, one entry per CDR3 protein. The sample consists of around 360,000 distinct CDR3 sequences, 9.5% to 13% of them appearing once. In its sample, this clonotype was seen many times. The antigen is unknown. Germline loops: CDR1 KGHDR, CDR2 SFDVKD. J gave up 6 bases and V 3 bases, and 15 bases lay outside the gene matches. The CDR3 sequence is 18 residues long. Study results and limitations: Some clonotypes, a small share, were shared between CD4 and CD8 compartments. Repertoires sorted by FACS could include abundant clonotypes that are contaminants from the bulk population.

The sample here was PBMCs, taken on the day of the first yellow fever vaccination. This chain joins TRBV24-1 and TRBJ2-1, with 8 bases matching TRBD2. The clonotype originates from a man younger than 35 who received the YFV17D yellow fever vaccine. The CDR3 region has the DNA TGTGCCACCAGTGATCGTCCCGGGACTAGTCCCCGGGTCAATGAGCAGTTCTTC. Translating gives CATSDRPGTSPRVNEQFF.